Below, 22 T cell receptor beta chains from the same sample are listed, as sequenced in a study of T cells in Graves' hyperthyroidism and ophthalmopathy. Amplified TCR beta CDR3 regions derived from RNA transcripts. Researchers ran a first-round RT-PCR on the TCR CDR3 using the HTBI primer set. TCRdb re-called the multiplex PCR reads through MiXCR, storing one row per CDR3 protein. This table has 95,000 to 110,000 distinct CDR3 sequences, roughly 15% appearing once. The sample consisted of blood. Receptors were obtained from a woman in her fifties or sixties with Graves' hyperthyroidism.

The rearrangement links TRBV11-1 to TRBJ2-1; D is perhaps TRBD2 (5 bases). In germline, CDR1 is SGHAT, CDR2 FQDESV (reference sequence). This CDR3 has 19 amino acids. The germline V and J ends were trimmed by 6 bases and 2 bases, with 26 bases remaining between them. This CDR3 is CASSSRWGMDSGTYNEQFF. The CDR3 DNA follows: TGTGCCAGCAGTTCCCGTTGGGGAATGGACTCAGGCACCTACAATGAGCAGTTCTTC. The variable domain in full, completed from reference TRBV11-1 and TRBJ2-1, reads EAEVAQSPRYKITEKSQAVAFWCDPISGHATLYWYRQILGQGPELLVQFQDESVVDDSQLPKDRFSAERLKGVDSTLKIQPAELGDSAMYLCASSSRWGMDSGTYNEQFFGPGTRLTVL.

The V call is TRBV19, the J call TRBJ2-7, with D maybe TRBD1 (5 bases). V was clipped by 5 bases and J by 4 bases, with 15 bases between them. From germline, CDR1 is LNHDA and CDR2 SQIVND (reference sequence). The CDR3 is made up of 14 amino acids. CDR3 in DNA: TGTGCCAGTAGTGGGGCAGCCAATGCTTACGAGCAGTACTTC. Translated: CASSGAANAYEQYF.

This clonotype was seen at least ten times. This chain connects TRBV12-3 or TRBV12-4 to TRBJ2-2; 7 positions match TRBD1. V lost 9 bases, J lost 4 bases, and 11 bases stayed unmatched. The CDR3 is 15 amino acids. The CDR3 sequence is CASRTGTVGTGELFF. CDR3 DNA: TGTGCCAGTAGAACCGGGACAGTGGGCACCGGGGAGCTGTTTTTT.

The sample holds a few counts of this clonotype. A read error may explain this, as a much larger clone is one base away. V and J are TRBV20-1 and TRBJ1-5; 7 bases match TRBD1. Germline V gives CDR1 DFQATT, CDR2 SNEGSKA (reference sequence). The CDR3 totals 15 residues. The CDR3: CSARAQTGWNPPQHF. The CDR3 DNA is TGCAGTGCTAGGGCCCAGACAGGGTGGAATCCGCCCCAGCATTTT.

This clonotype was observed at least ten times. The rearrangement joins TRBV13 to TRBJ1-3; D unclear. Germline CDR1 PRHDT, CDR2 FYEKMQ (reference sequence). This CDR3 is built from 17 residues. Deletions cut 2 bases from V and 3 bases from J, with 17 bases between. The CDR3 sequence is CASSLSAGLGNGNTIYF. The DNA of the CDR3 is TGTGCCAGCAGCTTATCCGCCGGTTTGGGGAATGGAAACACCATATATTTT.

This clonotype was detected many times. This chain joins TRBV11-2 and TRBJ2-5; 9 bases fit TRBD1. This CDR3 is 14 amino acids long. The trim removed 3 bases at V and 4 bases at J, leaving 3 bases unmatched. Germline V lookup: CDR1 SGHAT, CDR2 FQNNGV. This chain's CDR3 is CASSLGTGRETQYF. The CDR3 region has the DNA TGTGCCAGCAGCTTGGGGACAGGGAGAGAGACCCAGTACTTC.

This clonotype has at least ten counts. J is TRBJ2-1 and V is TRBV2, with a tentative D call TRBD2 (6 bases). Per the germline V gene, CDR1 is SNHLY and CDR2 is FYNNEI. The CDR3 contains 13 residues. Trimming removed 5 bases at V and 12 bases at J, with 17 bases between. The CDR3 reads CASSYLADRGQFF. The CDR3 nucleotides are TGTGCCAGCAGTTACTTAGCGGACCGTGGGCAGTTCTTC.

This clonotype was seen ten or more times. V is TRBV7-6 and J is TRBJ2-1; TRBD2 agrees at 7 bases. J was trimmed by 7 bases and V by 2 bases; bases with no gene match: 8. Germline values: CDR1 SGHVS, CDR2 FNYEAQ. This CDR3 has 15 residues. The CDR3 sequence: CASSLRTREWNEQFF. Written as DNA, the CDR3 is TGTGCCAGCAGCTTACGGACGCGGGAGTGGAATGAGCAGTTCTTC.

This clonotype came up many times. V gene TRBV29-1 combines with J gene TRBJ2-1, with 7 bases that match TRBD2. The CDR3 contains 15 residues. The trim removed 1 base at V and 4 bases at J, leaving 7 bases unmatched. Germline V gene data show CDR1 as SQVTM and CDR2 as ANQGSEA. CDR3 sequence: CSVEGVSGPYNEQFF. The CDR3 region has the DNA TGCAGCGTTGAAGGTGTTAGCGGGCCTTACAATGAGCAGTTCTTC.

This clonotype was found a few times. The CDR3 DNA follows: TGTGCCAGTAGTGAAAGTGATACGCAGTATTTT. This codes for CASSESDTQYF. The rearrangement links TRBV19 to TRBJ2-3; D gene unclear. This CDR3 has 11 amino acids. Germline V lookup: CDR1 LNHDA, CDR2 SQIVND (reference sequence). Trimming stripped 5 bases from V and 6 bases from J, with 6 bases between.

This clonotype was seen repeatedly, ten times or more. This likely comes from a read error, as the CDR3 has no conserved phenylalanine or tryptophan at its end. This chain connects TRBV27 to TRBJ1-5; weak D call: TRBD1 (6 bases). The germline CDR1 and CDR2 sequences are MNHEY and SMNVEV (reference sequence). This CDR3 spans 15 amino acids. Trimming took 7 bases from V and 1 from J, leaving 14 bases between them. CDR3 residues: CASTPQGRSNQPQHL. CDR3 coding DNA: TGTGCCAGCACCCCACAGGGACGGAGCAATCAGCCCCAGCATCTT.

This clonotype was counted ten times or more. The chain has TRBV7-3 and TRBJ1-2; D ambiguous. V lost 2 bases, J lost 8 bases, and 12 bases lay in between. CDR1 is SGHTA, CDR2 FQGTGA, per germline. This CDR3 is built from 13 residues. CDR3 sequence reads: CASSLGPNGGYTF. CDR3 coding DNA: TGTGCCAGCAGCTTAGGGCCTAACGGAGGCTACACCTTC.

This clonotype was seen many times. This rearrangement joins TRBV3-1 to TRBJ1-1, with no clear D. CDR1 and CDR2 (germline): LGHDT, YNNKEL (reference sequence). The CDR3 sequence is 12 residues long. The V gene lost 6 bases and the J gene lost 8 bases, with 13 bases spanning the gap. The CDR3 region is CASRSTGEEAFF. CDR3 nucleotide sequence: TGTGCCAGCAGATCCACTGGGGAGGAAGCTTTCTTT.

This clonotype was recorded at least ten times. This chain connects TRBV6-5 to TRBJ1-2; D call uncertain. The length of the CDR3 is 13 residues. The germline gives CDR1 MNHEY, CDR2 SVGAGI. V was pared by 2 bases and J by 0 bases, with 4 bases between. The CDR3 loop is CASSYVANYGYTF. As DNA, the CDR3 is TGTGCCAGCAGTTACGTGGCTAACTATGGCTACACCTTC.

This clonotype was seen ten or more times. The rearrangement joins TRBV28 to TRBJ2-7; no clear D. Germline lookup yields CDR1 MDHEN and CDR2 SYDVKM. V was trimmed by 6 bases and J by 2 bases, leaving 11 bases between them. This CDR3 contains 13 residues. The chain's CDR3 is CASRMKYTYEQYF. DNA for the CDR3: TGTGCCAGCAGGATGAAATATACCTACGAGCAGTACTTC. Variable domain in full (rest from reference TRBV28 and TRBJ2-7): DVKVTQSSRYLVKRTGEKVFLECVQDMDHENMFWYRQDPGLGLRLIYFSYDVKMKEKGDIPEGYSVSREKKERFSLILESASTNQTSMYLCASRMKYTYEQYFGPGTRLTVT.

This clonotype was seen many times. The genes are TRBV4-2 and TRBJ1-4, with a tentative D call TRBD1 (6 bases). Per germline, CDR1 LGHNA and CDR2 YNFKEQ. Trimming removed 4 bases at V and 8 bases at J, with 20 bases between. CDR3 length equals 16 residues. In DNA form, the CDR3 reads TGTGCCAGCAGCCGAAGCGGGCGTGGGGGCGAAGAAAAACTGTTTTTT. Its protein is CASSRSGRGGEEKLFF.

This clonotype was recorded many times. The CDR3 sequence: CAWRLGSATWGTDTQYF. The CDR3, as DNA: TGTGCCTGGAGGCTCGGGAGCGCCACTTGGGGCACAGATACGCAGTATTTT. V and J are TRBV30 and TRBJ2-3, with D possibly being TRBD2 (6 bases). V gave up 3 bases and J gave up 1 base, with 20 bases separating them. Germline-derived CDR1 and CDR2 are GTSNPN and SVGIG (reference sequence). This CDR3 spans 17 amino acids.

This clonotype was found many times. Here the CDR3 reads CASSPYVAGGYNEQFF. The CDR3 DNA reads TGTGCCAGCAGCCCCTACGTAGCGGGAGGCTACAATGAGCAGTTCTTC. The rearrangement uses TRBV7-9 and TRBJ2-1, with TRBD2 identical over 10 bases. The trim removed 5 bases at V and 3 bases at J, leaving 7 bases unmatched. Germline V gene lookup returns CDR1 SEHNR and CDR2 FQNEAQ (reference sequence). CDR3 size: 16 residues.

The sample holds many counts of this clonotype. This chain connects TRBV7-2 to TRBJ2-3; D not certain. This CDR3 has 14 amino acids. Germline loops: CDR1 SGHTA, CDR2 FQGNSA. V dropped 3 bases and J dropped 2 bases, with 9 bases sitting between them. The CDR3 DNA reads as TGTGCCAGCAGCTTCTTGGGGATCACAGATACGCAGTATTTT. Protein sequence: CASSFLGITDTQYF.

Many counts were recorded for this clonotype. This chain uses TRBV4-1 with TRBJ2-1; TRBD2 matches at 8 bases. CDR3 length: 15 residues. In germline, CDR1 is MGHRA, CDR2 YSYEKL. V lost 2 bases and J lost 10; bases outside the gene matches: 10. Here the CDR3 reads CASSQSTSANAEQFF. CDR3 bases: TGCGCCAGCAGCCAATCGACTAGCGCAAACGCCGAGCAGTTCTTC.

There are many counts of this clonotype. The chain combines TRBV10-2 with TRBJ2-7; perhaps TRBD2 as D (6 bases). Germline lookup yields CDR1 WSHSY and CDR2 SAAADI. Trimming stripped 3 bases from V and 3 bases from J, with 12 bases between. The CDR3 is 14 residues long. CDR3 nucleotides: TGCGCCAGCAGTGATAGCGGAAGCAACTACGAGCAGTACTTC. Its translation is CASSDSGSNYEQYF.

In this sample, this clonotype turned up many times. This chain joins TRBV20-1 and TRBJ2-3; D remains unclear. The CDR3 spans 15 residues. Trimming removed 3 bases from V and 2 bases from J, with 15 bases in between. Germline CDR1 reads DFQATT; CDR2 reads SNEGSKA (reference sequence). The CDR3 sequence is CSASPLAVLTDTQYF. CDR3 nucleotide sequence: TGCAGTGCTAGCCCCCTCGCGGTGCTCACAGATACGCAGTATTTT.